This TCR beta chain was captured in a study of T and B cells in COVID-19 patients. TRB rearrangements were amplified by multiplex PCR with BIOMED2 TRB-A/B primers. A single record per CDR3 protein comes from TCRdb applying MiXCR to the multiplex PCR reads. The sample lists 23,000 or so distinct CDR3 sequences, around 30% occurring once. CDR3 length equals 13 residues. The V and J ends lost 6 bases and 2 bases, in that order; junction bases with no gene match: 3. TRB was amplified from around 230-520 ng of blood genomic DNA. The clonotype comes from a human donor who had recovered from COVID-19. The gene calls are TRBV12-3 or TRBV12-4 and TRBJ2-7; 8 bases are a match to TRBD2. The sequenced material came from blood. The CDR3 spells CASSERGPYEQYF. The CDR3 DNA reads TGTGCCAGCAGCGAGCGGGGGCCCTACGAGCAGTACTTC.